A selection of T cell receptor beta chains follows, all from one sample in a study of T-cell memory formation after mild COVID-19. TCRdb re-called the 5' RACE reads with MiXCR, one entry per CDR3 protein. The sample holds hundreds of thousands of distinct CDR3 sequences; 15% to 20% are singletons and the top ten take 8.1%. Material for sequencing was PBMCs or a T cell subset sorted from them (not recorded which). The receptors stem from an adult woman who had mild COVID-19 (a few samples of this study predate the infection). Cell type and time point are not known. Both conserved end residues are part of each CDR3. D genes are given only for firm matches. Clone size is not always given. Where it is, it says once, few, many or a class for expanded clones.

few	-	TRBJ2-1	TRBV5-6	CASSPWDHQHDNEQFF	TGTGCCAGCAGCCCTTGGGACCACCAGCACGACAATGAGCAGTTCTTC
-	-	TRBJ1-1	TRBV6-2/TRBV6-3	CASTTGFEAFF	TGTGCCAGCACAACGGGTTTTGAAGCTTTCTTT
many	TRBD2	TRBJ2-5	TRBV9	CASSALGLAGNGETQYF	TGTGCCAGCAGCGCGCTAGGACTAGCGGGAAACGGAGAGACCCAGTACTTC
-	-	TRBJ2-1	TRBV7-9	CVIGETRVVF	TGTGTAATCGGGGAGACAAGGGTAGTCTTC
-	-	TRBJ2-7	TRBV5-1	CASSARQGGYEQYF	TGCGCCAGCAGCGCCCGACAGGGAGGCTACGAGCAGTACTTC
-	TRBD1	TRBJ2-5	TRBV15	CATSSTGGWETQYF	TGTGCCACCAGCAGTACAGGGGGCTGGGAGACCCAGTACTTC
few	-	TRBJ2-1	TRBV7-9	CASSLGVVRAEPLPNEQFF	TGTGCCAGCAGCTTAGGGGTGGTTCGAGCCGAGCCCCTTCCCAATGAGCAGTTCTTC
few	TRBD1	TRBJ2-5	TRBV4-1	CASSQDWDRGRETQYF	TGCGCCAGCAGCCAAGATTGGGACAGGGGGCGAGAGACCCAGTACTTC
-	-	TRBJ1-3	TRBV15	CATRGSWESSGNTIYF	TGTGCCACCAGAGGAAGTTGGGAGAGCTCTGGAAACACCATATATTTT
few	-	TRBJ2-7	TRBV14	CASSQARDTAFEQYF	TGTGCCAGCAGCCAAGCTCGGGACACCGCCTTCGAGCAGTACTTC
few	-	TRBJ2-3	TRBV7-9	CASSRAPQGTDTQYF	TGTGCCAGCAGCCGAGCTCCCCAAGGCACAGATACGCAGTATTTT
-	-	TRBJ1-3	TRBV20-1	CSATGPIGNTIYF	TGCAGTGCTACCGGACCGATTGGAAACACCATATATTTT
few	TRBD2	TRBJ2-7	TRBV20-1	CSVPTSGEYEQYF	TGCAGTGTCCCGACTAGCGGGGAGTACGAGCAGTACTTC
-	TRBD1	TRBJ2-7	TRBV12-3/TRBV12-4	CASTPGQGQEQYF	TGTGCCAGCACCCCCGGACAGGGGCAAGAGCAGTACTTC
-	-	TRBJ1-2	TRBV5-4	CASSFRGEAYGYTF	TGTGCCAGCAGCTTCAGAGGGGAAGCTTATGGCTACACCTTC
few	-	TRBJ1-1	TRBV15	CATSGGREAFF	TGTGCCACCAGCGGGGGGAGGGAAGCTTTCTTT
-	TRBD2	TRBJ2-3	TRBV4-1	CASSQGVAGGTTDTQYF	TGCGCCAGCAGCCAAGGAGTAGCGGGGGGCACCACAGATACGCAGTATTTT
-	TRBD1	TRBJ1-2	TRBV29-1	CSASGGYGYTF	TGCAGCGCTTCAGGGGGCTATGGCTACACCTTC
few	TRBD1	TRBJ2-5	TRBV9	CASSAGTGQETQYF	TGTGCCAGCAGCGCCGGGACAGGCCAAGAGACCCAGTACTTC
few	-	TRBJ1-3	TRBV7-6	CASSLALGGGGNTIYF	TGTGCCAGCAGCTTAGCGCTCGGGGGCGGTGGAAACACCATATATTTT
few	TRBD2	TRBJ2-7	TRBV5-4	CASSFRRLAGERDEQYF	TGTGCCAGCAGCTTCAGAAGACTAGCGGGAGAGAGGGATGAGCAGTACTTC
-	-	TRBJ1-1	TRBV15	CATSRGNTGRSDTEAFF	TGTGCCACCAGCAGAGGAAATACAGGGCGATCGGACACTGAAGCTTTCTTT